This TCR beta chain was documented in a study of T cells in Graves' hyperthyroidism and ophthalmopathy (dated by TCRdb to the late 2010s). About the full investigation: Peripheral blood was sampled at the time of initial diagnosis, prior to any treatment. TCR V-J signatures able to tell the groups apart were searched for in a discovery cohort of more than 90 patients, of whom around 43 had Graves' ophthalmopathy and about 60 had stable Graves' hyperthyroidism. The paper describes TCR Vbeta CDR3 sequencing of about 140 peripheral blood samples, made up of some 42 ophthalmopathy patients, around 78 hyperthyroidism patients and approximately 17 progressor patients. In about 6 Graves' hyperthyroidism patients, the study also compared T-cell repertoires from thyroid tissue with T-cell repertoires from blood. The roughly 90 discovery patients were divided at random into training and test sets in a 7:3 ratio. After blood sampling, hyperthyroidism patients were treated with methimazole at a starting dose of 30 mg daily, and ophthalmopathy patients were treated with high-dose intravenous methylprednisolone. Prospective prediction of ophthalmopathy was tested in an independent validation cohort consisting of 18 to 20 hyperthyroidism patients and 17 patients who later progressed to ophthalmopathy.

Overall study outcomes, separate from this receptor: In cross-validation, a model built on a 13 V-J signature told ophthalmopathy apart from stable hyperthyroidism with just under 90% sensitivity and approximately 81% specificity, and in testing the same model reached 80%/75%. Most expanded thyroid clonotypes (frequency above 0.001) were also found in blood, which suggests that blood repertoires may mirror thyroid immune responses. No statistical method was used to set the sample size in advance, and investigators knew the group allocation. During validation, the model predicted progression to ophthalmopathy a median of about 6.3 months ahead of onset, with roughly 65% sensitivity and 72% to 80% specificity.

This clonotype occurred many times. The clone's antigen remains unknown. No per-base quality is available; no much larger clone lies one base away. The hyperthyroidism patients were between 18 and 65 years old and newly diagnosed, with a disease duration of less than 2 months. Patients with uncontrolled infections, other autoimmune diseases, pregnancy or lactation were excluded. Diagnoses were established on the basis of clinical symptoms, serum thyroxine and TRAb, thyroid ultrasound, and orbital computed tomography. Blood from progressor patients was collected at the time of first diagnosis with hyperthyroidism, before any ophthalmopathy symptoms had appeared. PBMCs were separated from under 11 ml of fresh peripheral blood using Ficoll-Paque density gradient centrifugation. Patients classed as progressors first received a Graves' hyperthyroidism diagnosis and then went on to develop ophthalmopathy during follow-up. Trizol reagent was used to extract total RNA, and RNA quality was then checked on an Agilent 2100 Bioanalyzer.

Taken from cysteine to phenylalanine, the CDR3 has 14 residues. The entry retains the CDR3 DNA only, 42 bases that are in frame from base 1. CDR1 and CDR2 (MDHEN, SYDVKM) derive from the germline V gene. Between the V and J ends, shortened by 3 bases and 1 base respectively, the junction contains 7 bases. The TCR beta CDR3 regions were amplified from RNA transcripts. The TCR CDR3 was subjected to a first round of RT-PCR using the HTBI primer set and the Qiagen OneStep RT-PCR kit. The libraries were constructed in a second round of multiplex PCR and then size-selected and purified. Libraries were sequenced paired-end with 100 bp reads on an Illumina HiSeq2000. As for how the authors treated the data: SOAPnuke was used to process the raw data, throwing out any read that contained adapters or uncalled bases, had a mean Phred below 15, or lacked an exact constant-primer or identifier match. COPE v1.2.5 was used to merge high-quality paired reads, and clonotypes were defined as unique nucleotide sequences. MiTCR v1.1 was used to align clonotypes to the IMGT TRBV, TRBD and TRBJ reference segments. Only V-J combinations with frequency above 0.0001, covering about 99% of repertoires, were analysed. A TCS score was defined as the ratio of F50 (clonal expansion) to E x V (chaos), with BLOSUM62-based TCRdist applied between CDR3 peptides within each V-J. Welch's t-statistics and random forest reduced around 510 V-J features to 10 to 15, which were used in a naive Bayes classifier (R e1071). Through fastp at Q25 and MiXCR, TCRdb rebuilt clones from the public reads, retaining in-frame beta chains. Rows are combined by CDR3 protein, so each entry shows the most common genes and DNA. The V and J calls shown here were made by TCRdb, not taken from the authors' results. For this sample the table gives hundreds of thousands of distinct CDR3 sequences, of which under 30% were detected only once. The top ten clones comprise approximately 30% of the sample.

The sequenced material came from blood. This chain joins TRBV28 to TRBJ1-5; a tentative D call is TRBD1 (5 bases match). This receptor was obtained from a man in his forties or fifties with Graves' hyperthyroidism that later progressed to Graves' ophthalmopathy. CDR3 reads: CASSFGASNQPQHF. Here is the DNA: TGTGCCAGCAGTTTCGGGGCAAGCAATCAGCCCCAGCATTTT. Here the CDR3 is joined to the reference TRBV28 and TRBJ1-5 genes, and the full variable domain is: DVKVTQSSRYLVKRTGEKVFLECVQDMDHENMFWYRQDPGLGLRLIYFSYDVKMKEKGDIPEGYSVSREKKERFSLILESASTNQTSMYLCASSFGASNQPQHFGDGTRLSIL.